One sample yielded the 31 T cell receptor beta chains listed below, sequenced in a study of spatial heterogeneity in lung cancer. TCRdb itself ran the 5' RACE reads through MiXCR, one entry per CDR3 protein. Among tens of thousands of distinct CDR3 sequences listed, about 4.3% were seen once. Indicated time point: sample taken at primary tumor resection. Whole RNA from tumor, nontumor lung or frozen PBMC was sequenced unsorted. The sequenced sample was PBMCs, obtained at surgery. The receptors were gathered from a male donor with early-stage non-small cell lung cancer.

This clonotype has ten or more counts. The V call is TRBV7-9, the J call TRBJ1-1; no definite D call. Trimming cost V 1 base and J 5 bases, with 11 bases left between them. CDR3 length: 14 residues. Germline CDR1 is SEHNR and CDR2 is FQNEAQ (reference sequence). The CDR3 region has the DNA TGTGCCAGCAGCTTAGACCCCCCGGGGACTGAAGCTTTCTTT. Its protein is CASSLDPPGTEAFF.

Ten or more counts support this clonotype. This chain links TRBV6-5 with TRBJ1-5; 8 nucleotides align to TRBD1. The junction had 6 bases not matched to a gene; V was cut back by 6 bases and J by 5 bases. The CDR3 runs 14 residues. Germline CDR1 reads MNHEY; CDR2 reads SVGAGI. As DNA, the CDR3 is TGTGCCAGCAGCCGGACAGGGTGGCATCAGCCCCAGCATTTT. Its translation: CASSRTGWHQPQHF.

V usage is TRBV29-1 and J usage is TRBJ1-6, with D unresolved. With 5 bases removed from V and 5 bases from J, the gap between germline ends came to 10 bases. This CDR3 spans 13 amino acids. CDR1 is SQVTM, CDR2 ANQGSEA, per germline. CDR3 protein: CSVSERDNSPLHF. The CDR3 DNA reads as TGCAGCGTTTCCGAAAGGGATAATTCACCCCTCCACTTT.

This chain links TRBV28 with TRBJ2-5, with TRBD2 identical over 7 bases. V lost 4 bases to trimming and J lost 5 bases; unmatched junction nucleotides: 10. This CDR3 comprises 15 residues. Germline CDR1 is MDHEN and CDR2 is SYDVKM. The CDR3 reads CASSSHGAGRETQYF. Here the CDR3 DNA reads TGTGCCAGCAGTTCGCATGGAGCGGGGCGGGAGACCCAGTACTTC.

This clonotype showed up many times. J is TRBJ2-7 and V is TRBV23-1; 11 nucleotides match TRBD2. TRBV23-1 is recorded as an ORF, its role being uncertain. Losses at the gene ends were 7 bases for V and 2 bases for J; bases not matched to a gene: 7. The CDR3 covers 15 residues. The CDR3 loop reads CASTTRLAGTYEQYF. As DNA, the CDR3 is TGCGCCAGCACCACGAGACTAGCGGGGACCTACGAGCAGTACTTC.

The table lists this clonotype with many counts. CDR3 sequence (DNA): TGTGCCAGCAGTCCGGGGGCGGCCAACACCGGGGAGCTGTTTTTT. Translation: CASSPGAANTGELFF. This chain joins TRBV27 and TRBJ2-2; D may be TRBD1 or TRBD2 (6 bases each). Trimming took 5 bases from V and 2 from J, leaving 12 bases between them. Germline CDR1 MNHEY, CDR2 SMNVEV (reference sequence). The CDR3 loop spans 15 amino acids.

This clonotype was recorded at least ten times. The genes are TRBV7-2 and TRBJ2-3, with TRBD2 matching over 12 bases. J was trimmed by 7 bases and V by 5 bases; bases with no gene match: 1. The CDR3 spans 13 residues. CDR1 is SGHTA and CDR2 is FQGNSA in the germline V gene. The CDR3 here is CASSRTSGNTQYF. For the CDR3, the DNA is TGTGCCAGCAGCAGGACTAGCGGGAATACGCAGTATTTT. The complete variable domain, with remaining parts taken from reference TRBV7-2 and TRBJ2-3, reads GAGVSQSPSNKVTEKGKDVELRCDPISGHTALYWYRQSLGQGLEFLIYFQGNSAPDKSGLPSDRFSAERTGGSVSTLTIQRTQQEDSAVYLCASSRTSGNTQYFGPGTRLTVL.

This clonotype was counted ten times or more. The chain joins TRBV19 to TRBJ1-4; 7 bases align to TRBD1. Trimming cost V 5 bases and J 0 bases; bases outside gene matches: 6. The CDR3 extends over 16 amino acids. Germline V gene lookup returns CDR1 LNHDA and CDR2 SQIVND (reference sequence). Here the CDR3 DNA reads TGTGCCAGTAGTCTACAGGGGCTTTCAACTAATGAAAAACTGTTTTTT. This sequence encodes CASSLQGLSTNEKLFF.

In this sample, this clonotype turned up many times. The chain couples TRBV10-3 to TRBJ2-3; D might be TRBD1 (6 bases). Between the trimmed V and J ends, which lost 2 bases and 2 bases, there was a span of 14 bases. Germline V gene sequence: CDR1 ENHRY, CDR2 SYGVKD. The length of the CDR3 is 16 residues. The CDR3 loop is CAISEPSTGHTDTQYF. CDR3 nucleotides: TGTGCCATCAGTGAGCCCTCGACAGGTCACACAGATACGCAGTATTTT.

At least ten counts were recorded for this clonotype. V is TRBV29-1 and J is TRBJ2-3; tentative D call: TRBD1 (6 bases). The CDR3 totals 14 residues. Germline V gene lookup returns CDR1 SQVTM and CDR2 ANQGSEA. The ends were cut back, 5 bases at V and 1 base at J, with 13 bases in the middle. In DNA form, the CDR3 reads TGCAGCGTTCCTCAGGGGCCAGGCACAGATACGCAGTATTTT. It is translated as CSVPQGPGTDTQYF.

This clonotype was detected only a few times. The chain links TRBV7-8 to TRBJ1-5; D uncertain. Germline V gene lookup returns CDR1 SGHVS and CDR2 FQNEAQ. This CDR3 is 14 amino acids long. Trimming took off 5 bases at V and 1 base at J, with 9 bases between the two ends. For the CDR3, the DNA is TGTGCCAGCAGCCCCTACACAAGCAATCAGCCCCAGCATTTT. Its translation: CASSPYTSNQPQHF.

This clonotype was seen ten or more times. The rearrangement links TRBV28 to TRBJ1-2, with TRBD1 as a possible D gene (5 bases). Germline-derived CDR1 and CDR2 are MDHEN and SYDVKM. The CDR3 totals 11 residues. The ends were cut back, 5 bases at V and 7 bases at J, with 8 bases in the middle. The CDR3 region is CASSRDFGYTF. DNA of the CDR3: TGTGCCAGCAGTCGGGACTTTGGCTACACCTTC.

This clonotype was picked up many times. The CDR3 is CASSYIFGTSNTDTQYF. The CDR3 nucleotides are TGTGCCAGCAGTTACATTTTCGGGACTAGCAACACAGATACGCAGTATTTT. This chain joins TRBV6-6 and TRBJ2-3; TRBD2 matches at 9 bases. This CDR3 contains 17 residues. V lost 2 bases and J lost 2; bases outside the gene matches: 8. Germline lookup yields CDR1 MNHNY and CDR2 SVGAGI (reference sequence).

This clonotype was observed many times. This chain connects TRBV10-3 to TRBJ2-7; D unresolved. This CDR3 contains 12 residues. CDR1 is ENHRY and CDR2 is SYGVKD in the germline V gene. Trimming cost V 3 bases and J 4 bases, with 7 bases left between them. This chain's CDR3 is CAISEGQYEQYF. In nucleotides, the CDR3 is TGTGCCATCAGTGAAGGCCAGTACGAGCAGTACTTC.

In its sample, this clonotype ranks as medium-sized. This chain links TRBV13 with TRBJ2-1; TRBD1 or TRBD2 may be the D gene (5 bases each). This CDR3 spans 16 amino acids. Germline CDR1 reads PRHDT; CDR2 reads FYEKMQ (reference sequence). V lost 5 bases and J lost 0, with 14 bases in between. The CDR3 loop is CASSKSGGGSYNEQFF. As DNA, the CDR3 is TGTGCCAGCAGCAAATCTGGGGGTGGCTCCTACAATGAGCAGTTCTTC. Combining the CDR3 with reference TRBV13 and TRBJ2-1 gives the whole variable domain AAGVIQSPRHLIKEKRETATLKCYPIPRHDTVYWYQQGPGQDPQFLISFYEKMQSDKGSIPDRFSAQQFSDYHSELNMSSLELGDSALYFCASSKSGGGSYNEQFFGPGTRLTVL.

This clonotype came up many times. The chain is built from TRBV6-1 and TRBJ2-3; TRBD2 agrees at 7 bases. J gave up 4 bases and V 1 base, and 2 bases lay outside the gene matches. Germline loops: CDR1 MNHNS, CDR2 SASEGT. The CDR3 loop spans 14 amino acids. The CDR3 is CASSEGGGADTQYF. The DNA of the CDR3 is TGTGCCAGCAGTGAAGGGGGGGGTGCAGATACGCAGTATTTT.

This clonotype has at least ten counts. The CDR3 region is CASSWTGNSQETQYF. The CDR3 DNA sequence: TGTGCCAGCAGCTGGACAGGGAATAGTCAAGAGACCCAGTACTTC. V is TRBV27 and J is TRBJ2-5; 8 bases line up with TRBD1. J was trimmed by 2 bases and V by 6 bases; bases with no gene match: 8. The CDR3 length is 15 residues. Looked up from germline, CDR1 is MNHEY and CDR2 is SMNVEV (reference sequence).

This clonotype occurred many times. This chain uses TRBV5-1 with TRBJ2-2; TRBD2 matches at 8 bases. This CDR3 is built from 16 residues. In germline, CDR1 is SGHRS, CDR2 YFSETQ. Losses at the gene ends were 5 bases for V and 6 bases for J; bases not matched to a gene: 12. CDR3 loop: CASSYDPGLGSGELFF. CDR3 nucleotide sequence: TGCGCCAGCAGTTACGATCCGGGACTAGGGTCCGGGGAGCTGTTTTTT.

This clonotype has ten or more counts. The J gene is TRBJ2-3, the V gene TRBV7-9; D unresolved. Trimming removed 6 bases at V and 0 bases at J, with 16 bases between. The CDR3 totals 16 residues. Germline V gene lookup returns CDR1 SEHNR and CDR2 FQNEAQ (reference sequence). The CDR3 reads CASRFSRTASTDTQYF. The CDR3 DNA follows: TGTGCCAGCAGGTTTTCGCGGACGGCTAGCACAGATACGCAGTATTTT.

This clonotype has a count of ten or more. This chain joins TRBV3-1 and TRBJ2-5, with 9 positions matching TRBD1. The CDR3 covers 16 residues. Germline V lookup: CDR1 LGHDT, CDR2 YNNKEL (reference sequence). The J segment lost 5 bases and the V segment lost 1 base, leaving 8 bases of the junction unmatched. CDR3 DNA sequence: TGTGCCAGCAGCCAAGGGTACCAAGGGACAGGGGAGACCCAGTACTTC. Translating gives CASSQGYQGTGETQYF.

This clonotype occurred many times. V is TRBV7-2 and J is TRBJ2-2; 7 nucleotides align to TRBD1. Trimming at V came to 5 bases and at J to 5 bases, leaving 8 bases not matched to a gene. Germline-derived CDR1 and CDR2 are SGHTA and FQGNSA. This CDR3 is built from 15 residues. CDR3 sequence: CASSPGTANTGELFF. In nucleotides, the CDR3 is TGTGCCAGCAGCCCCGGGACAGCCAATACCGGGGAGCTGTTTTTT. The full variable domain, rest sourced from reference TRBV7-2 and TRBJ2-2, is GAGVSQSPSNKVTEKGKDVELRCDPISGHTALYWYRQSLGQGLEFLIYFQGNSAPDKSGLPSDRFSAERTGGSVSTLTIQRTQQEDSAVYLCASSPGTANTGELFFGEGSRLTVL.

The chain is built from TRBV7-2 and TRBJ2-5; 11 positions agree with TRBD2. Germline values: CDR1 SGHTA, CDR2 FQGNSA. CDR3 length equals 16 residues. V was clipped by 7 bases and J by 4 bases; unmatched bases: 11. CDR3 bases: TGTGCCAGCACTTTGTCCCTAGCGGGAGGCAGAGAGACCCAGTACTTC. This gives the protein CASTLSLAGGRETQYF.

This clonotype was found many times. J is TRBJ1-4 and V is TRBV6-5, with D unclear. Per germline, CDR1 MNHEY and CDR2 SVGAGI. The ends were cut back, 1 base at V and 10 bases at J, with 7 bases in the middle. This CDR3 spans 12 amino acids. CDR3 nucleotides: TGTGCCAGCAGTTACTTGGGAGGAAAACTGTTTTTT. Translation: CASSYLGGKLFF.

In this sample, this clonotype turned up a few times. DNA of the CDR3: TGTGCCAGCAGTTACCCACCGGGACCCCAGAGCTCCTATAATTCACCCCTCCACTTT. Its translation is CASSYPPGPQSSYNSPLHF. The rearrangement links TRBV6-6 to TRBJ1-6; a weak D match, TRBD1 (5 bases). Germline lookup yields CDR1 MNHNY and CDR2 SVGAGI (reference sequence). This CDR3 region has 19 residues. Trimming took 2 bases from V and 0 from J, leaving 17 bases between them.

This clonotype has a count of ten or more. The rearrangement uses TRBV5-6 and TRBJ2-2; D remains unclear. The length of the CDR3 is 12 residues. The germline V and J ends were trimmed by 2 bases and 4 bases, with 3 bases remaining between them. From germline, CDR1 is SGHDT and CDR2 YYEEEE. The CDR3 nucleotides read TGTGCCAGCAGCTTTACCACCGGGGAGCTGTTTTTT. Residues: CASSFTTGELFF.

Ten or more counts support this clonotype. The chain combines TRBV7-9 with TRBJ1-2; perhaps TRBD1 as D (6 bases). In germline, CDR1 is SEHNR, CDR2 FQNEAQ (reference sequence). Trimming stripped 0 bases from V and 4 bases from J, with 12 bases between. This CDR3 has 15 amino acids. This chain's CDR3 is CASSLARTVAYGYTF. Here the CDR3 DNA reads TGTGCCAGCAGCTTAGCTAGGACAGTAGCCTATGGCTACACCTTC.

This clonotype has a count of ten or more. This chain connects TRBV10-3 to TRBJ2-5, with D perhaps TRBD1 (5 bases). V was clipped by 2 bases and J by 5 bases, with 9 bases between them. CDR1 is ENHRY, CDR2 SYGVKD, per germline. The CDR3 is made up of 13 amino acids. The CDR3 DNA follows: TGTGCCATCAGTGAGGAGACAGACGAGACCCAGTACTTC. Amino acid sequence: CAISEETDETQYF.

This clonotype was seen repeatedly, ten times or more. The V call is TRBV5-1, the J call TRBJ2-5; maybe TRBD1 (5 bases). The V and J ends lost 0 bases and 3 bases respectively, with 9 bases between them. Germline CDR1 and CDR2: SGHRS and YFSETQ. CDR3 size: 14 residues. The CDR3: CASSLGQGEETQYF. The CDR3 region has the DNA TGCGCCAGCAGCTTGGGCCAGGGTGAAGAGACCCAGTACTTC. Complete variable domain (other parts from reference TRBV5-1 and TRBJ2-5): KAGVTQTPRYLIKTRGQQVTLSCSPISGHRSVSWYQQTPGQGLQFLFEYFSETQRNKGNFPGRFSGRQFSNSRSEMNVSTLELGDSALYLCASSLGQGEETQYFGPGTRLLVL.

J is TRBJ1-3 and V is TRBV4-2, with D possibly being TRBD1 (5 bases). The germline CDR1 and CDR2 sequences are LGHNA and YNFKEQ. CDR3 length: 15 amino acids. V shed 0 bases and J shed 3 bases, with 9 bases lying between them. Written as DNA, the CDR3 is TGTGCCAGCAGCCAAGATTCAGGGAATGGAAACACCATATATTTT. Its translation: CASSQDSGNGNTIYF.

This clonotype was counted at least ten times. This sequence joins TRBV5-1 and TRBJ2-5, with a weak D call TRBD1 (5 bases). The CDR3 is 12 amino acids. Germline V gene lookup returns CDR1 SGHRS and CDR2 YFSETQ. V was pared by 4 bases and J by 1 base, with 5 bases between. CDR3 nucleotide sequence: TGCGCCAGCAGCGACAGCCAAGAGACCCAGTACTTC. It yields the protein CASSDSQETQYF.

This clonotype was recorded many times. One end of the junction varies from germline; a read error may be responsible. The chain is built from TRBV7-2 and TRBJ2-1; perhaps D is TRBD1 or TRBD2 (5 bases each). The CDR3 contains 15 residues. Germline values: CDR1 SGHTA, CDR2 FQGNSA. Here the CDR3 DNA reads TGTGCCAGCAGCCCCTCCGGGACGTCCTTCAATGAGCAGTTCTTC. This sequence encodes CASSPSGTSFNEQFF. The entire variable domain, with the rest obtained from reference TRBV7-2 and TRBJ2-1, is as follows: GAGVSQSPSNKVTEKGKDVELRCDPISGHTALYWYRQSLGQGLEFLIYFQGNSAPDKSGLPSDRFSAERTGGSVSTLTIQRTQQEDSAVYLCASSPSGTSFNEQFFGPGTRLTVL.